The next 24 T cell receptor beta chains were all read from a single sample in a study of beta chain features in type 1 diabetes. Findings and caveats of the study: Researchers report that Type 1 diabetes patients had moderately but significantly shorter TCRB CDR3s across all four CD4+ subsets.

Antigens for these TCRs are unknown. Expressed TCRB transcripts were sequenced because the entire RNA isolate underwent reverse transcription. TCRdb keeps only in-frame clones here, not all; method: immunoSEQ multiplex PCR. The sample yields about 230,000 clones, approximately 16% seen once. Material: naive CD4+ T cells from blood. These receptors were collected from a man in his thirties or forties with type 1 diabetes.

About this clone itself: The same CDR3 also results from other DNA sequences found in this sample. The rearrangement links TRBV30 to TRBJ2-2, with TRBD2 as a possible D gene (6 bases). CDR3 length equals 15 residues. In germline, CDR1 is GTSNPN, CDR2 SVGIG (reference sequence). The V and J ends lost 0 bases and 0 bases respectively, with 8 bases between them. The CDR3 DNA is TGTGCCTGGAGTGTGGGAGGAACGAACACCGGGGAGCTGTTTTTT. Protein product: CAWSVGGTNTGELFF.

The V and J genes are TRBV1 and TRBJ2-3; no check of the table's D call, TRBD2, against the DNA was made. TRBV1 is deemed a pseudogene. The CDR3 totals 15 residues. CDR3 amino acids: CTSSQKPPSTDTQYF. CDR3 nucleotides: TGCACCAGCAGCCAGAAGCCTCCTAGCACAGATACGCAGTATTTT.

The chain recombines TRBV9 with TRBJ1-2; the match to TRBD1 covers 7 bases. The CDR3 is 13 residues long. CDR1 and CDR2 from the germline V gene are SGDLS and YYNGEE. The ends lost 4 bases at V and 4 bases at J; junction bases unmatched: 4. DNA for the CDR3: TGTGCCAGCAGCCTGGGACAGATCTATGGCTACACCTTC. Its protein is CASSLGQIYGYTF.

The chain employs TRBV9 and TRBJ2-5; TRBD1 aligns across 7 bases. The germline CDR1 and CDR2 sequences are SGDLS and YYNGEE. This CDR3 is built from 14 residues. The V and J ends lost 2 bases and 4 bases, in that order; junction bases with no gene match: 5. The CDR3 nucleotides read TGTGCCAGCAGCGTCACGGGACAGCCAGAGACCCAGTACTTC. Residues: CASSVTGQPETQYF.

CDR3 region: CASRRLGDSSYEQYF. The CDR3 nucleotides read TGTGCCAGTAGACGTTTAGGGGACAGCTCCTACGAGCAGTACTTC. The chain recombines TRBV19 with TRBJ2-7; 7 nucleotides align to TRBD1. Trimming removed 6 bases from V and 0 bases from J; junction bases left unmatched: 8. Germline V gene data show CDR1 as LNHDA and CDR2 as SQIVND (reference sequence). The CDR3 has 15 residues.

Comments on this clone: Other DNA sequences in the same sample also yield this CDR3. V is TRBV7-2 and J is TRBJ2-3; 8 bases line up with TRBD2. V shed 4 bases and J 6 bases; nucleotides not matched to a gene: 6. Germline assignment: CDR1 SGHTA and CDR2 FQGNSA. The CDR3 is made up of 14 amino acids. This CDR3 is CASSSGLAGDTQYF. The CDR3 region has the DNA TGTGCCAGCAGCTCCGGACTAGCCGGGGATACGCAGTATTTT.

The chain uses TRBV25-1 and TRBJ1-5, with D perhaps TRBD1 (5 bases). The CDR3 spans 9 residues. Germline V lookup: CDR1 MGHDK, CDR2 SYGVNS. The CDR3 nucleotides read TGTGCTTCGGGGACGCCCCAGCATTTT. Encoded protein: CASGTPQHF.

This clone was detected only a few times. J is TRBJ2-3 and V is TRBV29-1; 7 nucleotides line up with TRBD1. The CDR3 spans 13 residues. The junction had 5 bases not matched to a gene; V was cut back by 6 bases and J by 2 bases. From germline, CDR1 is SQVTM and CDR2 ANQGSEA. CDR3 bases: TGCAGCGTGAGACAGGGCCCCACAGATACGCAGTATTTT. Amino acids: CSVRQGPTDTQYF.

This clone has only a few counts. The chain joins TRBV4-2 to TRBJ2-6, with TRBD1 matching over 8 bases. Trimming took 0 bases from V and 6 from J; bases not matched to a gene: 10. The CDR3 consists of 18 residues. Germline loops: CDR1 LGHNA, CDR2 YNFKEQ. CDR3 loop: CASSQDILGQVAANVLTF. The CDR3, as DNA: TGTGCCAGCAGCCAAGATATCTTGGGACAGGTCGCGGCCAACGTCCTGACTTTC.

The V gene is TRBV29-1, the J gene TRBJ2-3; 9 bases are a match to TRBD1. Losses at the gene ends were 1 base for V and 5 bases for J; bases not matched to a gene: 1. The CDR3 totals 13 residues. Germline lookup yields CDR1 SQVTM and CDR2 ANQGSEA. DNA for the CDR3: TGCAGCGTTGAAGTGGGACAGGGAGATACGCAGTATTTT. It codes for CSVEVGQGDTQYF.

The V and J genes are TRBV28 and TRBJ2-4, with a weak D call TRBD1 (5 bases). This CDR3 comprises 12 residues. CDR1 is MDHEN, CDR2 SYDVKM, per germline. Deletions cut 5 bases from V and 7 bases from J, with 9 bases between. This CDR3 reads CASSRGGNIQYF. CDR3 nucleotides: TGTGCCAGCAGTAGGGGTGGGAACATTCAGTACTTC. Supplemented by reference TRBV28 and TRBJ2-4, the full variable domain reads DVKVTQSSRYLVKRTGEKVFLECVQDMDHENMFWYRQDPGLGLRLIYFSYDVKMKEKGDIPEGYSVSREKKERFSLILESASTNQTSMYLCASSRGGNIQYFGAGTRLSVL.

The chain employs TRBV28 and TRBJ2-3; 9 bases align to TRBD1. Looked up from germline, CDR1 is MDHEN and CDR2 is SYDVKM. This CDR3 spans 15 amino acids. The ends lost 3 bases at V and 3 bases at J; junction bases unmatched: 4. The CDR3 spells CASSFRQGGTDTQYF. CDR3 bases: TGTGCCAGCAGTTTTCGACAGGGGGGGACAGATACGCAGTATTTT.

This clone turned up a few times. The J gene is TRBJ2-7, the V gene TRBV28; the D is unclear. The CDR3 contains 13 residues. The V and J ends lost 9 bases and 0 bases respectively, with 12 bases between them. Germline V lookup: CDR1 MDHEN, CDR2 SYDVKM. The CDR3 DNA sequence: TGTGCCAGTTCGGACGGGTCCTCCTACGAGCAGTACTTC. Protein product: CASSDGSSYEQYF.

In its sample, this clone was seen a few times. The chain employs TRBV29-1 and TRBJ2-2; the match to TRBD1 covers 8 bases. Per the germline V gene, CDR1 is SQVTM and CDR2 is ANQGSEA. This CDR3 comprises 14 residues. Losses at the gene ends were 5 bases for V and 3 bases for J; bases not matched to a gene: 5. The CDR3 loop reads CSVSGQVDTGELFF. DNA for the CDR3: TGCAGCGTTTCGGGACAGGTGGACACCGGGGAGCTGTTTTTT.

This clone has only a few counts. The chain joins TRBV30 to TRBJ2-1; possible D gene TRBD1, 5 bases. Trimming took 2 bases from V and 8 from J, leaving 7 bases between them. The germline gives CDR1 GTSNPN, CDR2 SVGIG (reference sequence). CDR3 length equals 11 residues. DNA of the CDR3: TGTGCCTGGAGTCCACAGGATGAGCAGTTCTTC. It translates to CAWSPQDEQFF.

This clone was seen a handful of times. V and J are TRBV18 and TRBJ1-1, with unresolved D. The germline gives CDR1 KGHSH, CDR2 LQKENI. This CDR3 comprises 14 residues. Trimming took off 1 base at V and 0 bases at J, with 6 bases between the two ends. CDR3 amino acids: CASSPRRLNTEAFF. The CDR3 DNA reads as TGTGCCAGCTCACCACGGCGGTTGAACACTGAAGCTTTCTTT.

The chain has TRBV7-9 and TRBJ2-7; 8 nucleotides agree with TRBD1. V lost 3 bases and J lost 3; bases outside the gene matches: 10. This CDR3 is built from 16 residues. Per the germline V gene, CDR1 is SEHNR and CDR2 is FQNEAQ (reference sequence). CDR3 protein: CASSFSTRTGSYEQYF. The CDR3 nucleotides are TGTGCCAGCAGCTTTTCGACAAGGACAGGGAGCTACGAGCAGTACTTC.

The chain links TRBV9 to TRBJ2-1; 10 nucleotides line up with TRBD2. V lost 2 bases and J lost 4; bases outside the gene matches: 3. Looked up from germline, CDR1 is SGDLS and CDR2 is YYNGEE. The CDR3 contains 15 residues. In DNA, the CDR3 is TGTGCCAGCAGCGTGACTAGCGGGCCGTACAATGAGCAGTTCTTC. Translating it yields CASSVTSGPYNEQFF.

This clone has just a few counts. The J gene is TRBJ1-2, the V gene TRBV7-2; D not certain. The V gene lost 3 bases and the J gene lost 5 bases, with 13 bases spanning the gap. In germline, CDR1 is SGHTA, CDR2 FQGNSA. The CDR3 is 14 residues long. In DNA, the CDR3 is TGTGCCAGCAGCTTGGGGAAGAGCCAATATGGCTACACCTTC. Residues: CASSLGKSQYGYTF.

J is TRBJ2-7 and V is TRBV5-1; TRBD1 matches 11 bases. The V segment lost 4 bases and the J segment 6 bases; nucleotides outside the gene matches: 6. Per germline, CDR1 SGHRS and CDR2 YFSETQ. CDR3 size: 14 residues. CDR3 DNA sequence: TGCGCCAGCAGCGCGGGACAGGGGGAAACCGAGCAGTACTTC. Its protein is CASSAGQGETEQYF. The full variable domain, with the rest looked up from reference TRBV5-1 and TRBJ2-7, is KAGVTQTPRYLIKTRGQQVTLSCSPISGHRSVSWYQQTPGQGLQFLFEYFSETQRNKGNFPGRFSGRQFSNSRSEMNVSTLELGDSALYLCASSAGQGETEQYFGPGTRLTVT.

The V call is TRBV10-3, the J call TRBJ1-1; weak D call: TRBD1 (6 bases). The CDR3 sequence is 14 residues long. Germline V CDR1 and CDR2: ENHRY, SYGVKD. V gave up 5 bases and J gave up 1 base, with 11 bases separating them. Here the CDR3 reads CAISNGRGNTEAFF. The CDR3 coding sequence is TGTGCCATCAGTAACGGCAGGGGGAACACTGAAGCTTTCTTT.

V usage is TRBV9 and J usage is TRBJ2-2; D unresolved. There are 14 residues in the CDR3. The V gene's germline CDR1 is SGDLS and CDR2 YYNGEE. Trimming cost V 0 bases and J 9 bases, with 12 bases left between them. CDR3 residues: CASSVATPPWELFF. In DNA form, the CDR3 reads TGTGCCAGCAGCGTAGCTACTCCTCCCTGGGAGCTGTTTTTT. Full variable domain (outside the CDR3, taken from reference TRBV9 and TRBJ2-2): DSGVTQTPKHLITATGQRVTLRCSPRSGDLSVYWYQQSLDQGLQFLIQYYNGEERAKGNILERFSAQQFPDLHSELNLSSLELGDSALYFCASSVATPPWELFFGEGSRLTVL.

Only a few counts were recorded for this clone. J is TRBJ2-3 and V is TRBV3-1 (or the pseudogene TRBV3-2); no clear D. The V and J ends lost 4 bases and 14 bases respectively, with 7 bases between them. Germline CDR1 is LGHDT and CDR2 is YNNKEL (reference sequence). The CDR3 contains 9 residues. CDR3: CASSLNGYF. The CDR3 nucleotides are TGTGCCAGCAGCCTAAACGGGTATTTT.

This clone was picked up a small number of times. The J gene is TRBJ2-5, the V gene TRBV29-1; D is uncertain. Trimming pared 4 bases from V and 5 bases from J, leaving 11 bases between. The CDR3 loop spans 12 amino acids. Germline CDR1 is SQVTM and CDR2 is ANQGSEA. The CDR3: CSVAYSQETQYF. The CDR3 DNA sequence: TGCAGCGTTGCATACTCGCAGGAGACCCAGTACTTC.